The rows below give T cell receptor beta chains drawn from one sample of a study of blood T cell repertoires in COVID-19. This table comes from immunoSEQ multiplex PCR, and its TCRdb copy is limited to in-frame clones, with some not included. The sample comprises some 22,000 clones, about nine tenths of which are singletons, and about a quarter rests with the top ten. The sequencing sample was made of peripheral blood. The receptors shown here come from a human donor with active COVID-19. The donor label of this sample is uncertain. Both conserved end residues are part of each CDR3. The D gene is left open where the match is weak. Not all rows give a size; the values are once, few, many and, for expanded clones, a class.

cdr3_length clone_size d_call v_call cdr3_aa
16 - TRBD1 TRBV6-1 CASSDPAGQGTDTQYF
14 - - TRBV6-1 CASSEGGGDQPQHF
15 - - TRBV3-1/TRBV3-2 CASSQGLARAYEQYF
15 - - TRBV5-6 CASREQGWGTDTQYF
16 - TRBD1 TRBV5-8 CASSLWGQGSPGELFF
17 - TRBD2 TRBV5-1 CASSRTSGGSADYEQYF
17 - - TRBV15 CATSRDDTGSLFDEQYF
14 - - TRBV7-3 CASSLDLGRGTQYF
14 - TRBD1 TRBV24-1 CATRDRDLQETQYF
13 - - TRBV7-9 CATPRRDTGELFF
12 - - TRBV28 CASEKSRYGYTF
14 - TRBD2 TRBV10-3 CAIRAGVNQETQYF
14 - TRBD2 TRBV7-2 CASSYTGTRDTQYF
15 - TRBD2 TRBV5-1 CARSLPGGGADEQYF
17 - - TRBV7-3 CASSQTATGANTGELFF
14 - - TRBV25-1 CASSGGLRPYEQYF
15 once - TRBV11-3 CASSPGARSAYEQYF
18 - TRBD2 TRBV5-1 CASSPGFVAGGFQETQYF
14 - TRBD2 TRBV6-5 CASSYPGRPYTQYF
14 - TRBD2 TRBV4-3 CASSQDTQGGEQYF
15 - - TRBV3-1/TRBV3-2 CASSQAPGRGNIQYF
16 - TRBD2 TRBV5-1 CASSPTASGEEETQYF
14 - - TRBV28 CASGKQGITDTQYF
18 once TRBD2 TRBV19 CASRGLAGPGQRLYEQYF
15 - - TRBV30 CAWSVGVWTNYGYTF
15 few TRBD1 TRBV9 CASSVVGRGQDEQFF
14 - - TRBV9 CASSVISSGAEAFF
14 - - TRBV5-1 CASSLDPGNPEAFF
14 - TRBD1 TRBV3-1/TRBV3-2 CASSHTDRGLGYTF
16 - TRBD2 TRBV6-4 CASSDRPAGGTDTQYF
16 - - TRBV7-8 CASSLAPAGSQETQYF
14 - TRBD1 TRBV28 CASNDRGKYYGYTF
15 - TRBD2 TRBV11-3 CASSLSGGSENEQFF
13 once - TRBV4-2 CASSQDRRNGYTF
13 - - TRBV3-1/TRBV3-2 CASSQGARDGYTF